These 22 T cell receptor beta chains were sequenced from one sample in a study of T cells in Graves' hyperthyroidism and ophthalmopathy. The TCR beta CDR3 regions underwent amplification using RNA transcripts as the source. The HTBI primer set drove a first-round RT-PCR of the TCR CDR3. TCRdb re-analysed the multiplex PCR reads in MiXCR, keeping a single row per CDR3 protein. This table has about 400,000 distinct CDR3 sequences, roughly an eighth appearing once. Sequencing input: blood. The receptors originated from a middle-aged man with Graves' ophthalmopathy.

This clonotype was recorded many times. The rearrangement links TRBV29-1 to TRBJ2-1; D unresolved. The CDR3 spans 12 residues. Trimming removed 4 bases at V and 3 bases at J, with 7 bases between. Germline-derived CDR1 and CDR2 are SQVTM and ANQGSEA. The CDR3 bases are TGCAGCGTTGTGGCCAACTACAATGAGCAGTTCTTC. Residues: CSVVANYNEQFF.

This clonotype was counted between two and nine times. The chain has TRBV27 and TRBJ1-2, with D unclear. CDR3 size: 15 residues. V lost 5 bases and J 0 bases, leaving 13 bases between the germline ends. The V gene's germline CDR1 is MNHEY and CDR2 SMNVEV (reference sequence). The CDR3 nucleotides are TGTGCCAGCAGTCCCCGACGGGTAGCTAACTATGGCTACACCTTC. It encodes CASSPRRVANYGYTF.

This clonotype was picked up many times. V and J are TRBV27 and TRBJ2-5, with D unresolved. The V gene's germline CDR1 is MNHEY and CDR2 SMNVEV (reference sequence). The V gene lost 6 bases and the J gene lost 1 base, with 12 bases spanning the gap. This CDR3 has 14 amino acids. The CDR3 protein is CASSVQLGQETQYF. The CDR3 nucleotides read TGTGCCAGCAGCGTACAGCTCGGCCAAGAGACCCAGTACTTC.

This clonotype appeared many times. The chain is built from TRBV6-6 and TRBJ2-5; D might be TRBD2 (5 bases). The CDR3 has 15 amino acids. Trimming took off 2 bases at V and 4 bases at J, with 14 bases between the two ends. Germline V gives CDR1 MNHNY, CDR2 SVGAGI (reference sequence). The CDR3 loop reads CASSYVATVPETQYF. In DNA form, the CDR3 reads TGTGCCAGCAGTTACGTAGCGACCGTACCAGAGACCCAGTACTTC.

This clonotype showed up many times. The rearrangement uses TRBV30 and TRBJ2-1; no firm D call. Trimming pared 8 bases from V and 4 bases from J, leaving 9 bases between. Germline V gives CDR1 GTSNPN, CDR2 SVGIG (reference sequence). The CDR3 totals 11 residues. The CDR3 protein is CAGEGYNEQFF. CDR3 nucleotide sequence: TGTGCCGGCGAAGGATACAATGAGCAGTTCTTC.

This clonotype was detected a few times. J is TRBJ2-5 and V is TRBV5-8; 8 nucleotides align to TRBD2. This CDR3 has 14 residues. Germline CDR1 is SGHTS and CDR2 is YDEGEE. V shed 4 bases, J shed 5 bases, and the junction held 7 bases outside the gene matches. As DNA, the CDR3 is TGTGCCAGCAGCCCAGGGCCGGGGGGGGAGACCCAGTACTTC. Its protein is CASSPGPGGETQYF.

This chain connects TRBV19 to TRBJ2-1; 8 nucleotides align to TRBD2. CDR3 size: 17 residues. V shed 3 bases, J shed 8 bases, and the junction held 15 bases outside the gene matches. The germline gives CDR1 LNHDA, CDR2 SQIVND (reference sequence). Written as DNA, the CDR3 is TGTGCCAGTAGTATTGGGCCAGCGGGAGTCGCGAACGATGAGCAGTTCTTC. Its protein is CASSIGPAGVANDEQFF.

The V gene is TRBV14, the J gene TRBJ1-4; no clear D gene. V gave up 4 bases and J gave up 0 bases, with 9 bases separating them. Germline V gene data show CDR1 as SGHDN and CDR2 as FVKESK. The length of the CDR3 is 15 residues. The DNA of the CDR3 is TGTGCCAGCAGCCGAGCACAAGCAACTAATGAAAAACTGTTTTTT. Protein sequence: CASSRAQATNEKLFF.

This clonotype was found a few times. This chain links TRBV28 with TRBJ1-2, with D unresolved. Germline CDR1 and CDR2: MDHEN and SYDVKM. This CDR3 region has 13 residues. Trimming took off 10 bases at V and 4 bases at J, with 16 bases between the two ends. The CDR3 coding sequence is TGTGCCACCCCCTCGACACCTATCTATGGCTACACCTTC. Amino acids: CATPSTPIYGYTF.

The table lists this clonotype with many counts. The chain carries TRBV29-1 and TRBJ1-1; a possible D gene is TRBD1 (6 bases). CDR3 length: 13 amino acids. V lost 4 bases and J 8 bases, leaving 17 bases between the germline ends. Germline assignment: CDR1 SQVTM and CDR2 ANQGSEA. CDR3 DNA sequence: TGCAGCGTTGTGGACAGCCTCACATGGGAAGCTTTCTTT. Its translation: CSVVDSLTWEAFF.

This chain uses TRBV27 with TRBJ2-3; 13 bases align to TRBD2. This CDR3 spans 17 amino acids. V was pared by 5 bases and J by 2 bases, with 7 bases of the junction left unmatched. The germline V gene encodes CDR1 MNHEY and CDR2 SMNVEV (reference sequence). The CDR3 reads CASSPGLAGDPTDTQYF. The CDR3, as DNA: TGTGCCAGCAGTCCAGGACTAGCGGGAGACCCCACAGATACGCAGTATTTT.

As regards this clonotype: One junction end does not reproduce the germline sequence, and a read error may be involved. The chain has TRBV5-1 and TRBJ2-7; TRBD1 aligns across 8 bases. The CDR3 length is 15 residues. CDR1 is SGHRS, CDR2 YFSETQ, per germline. The CDR3 DNA sequence: TGTGCCAGCAGCGCAGAGGGGGGACAGGTCGGCGAGCAGTACTTC. Translated: CASSAEGGQVGEQYF.

The J gene is TRBJ1-2, the V gene TRBV19; weak D call: TRBD1 (6 bases). V was shortened by 5 bases and J by 2 bases, with 12 bases between the two germline ends. Germline V gene lookup returns CDR1 LNHDA and CDR2 SQIVND (reference sequence). CDR3 length: 14 amino acids. The CDR3 region is CASSFPQGNYGYTF. CDR3 in DNA: TGTGCCAGTAGTTTCCCACAGGGAAACTATGGCTACACCTTC.

This clonotype was found many times. The chain employs TRBV20-1 and TRBJ2-1, with 11 bases fitting TRBD2. The ends lost 2 bases at V and 3 bases at J; junction bases unmatched: 3. The CDR3 extends over 15 amino acids. Germline lookup yields CDR1 DFQATT and CDR2 SNEGSKA (reference sequence). In nucleotides, the CDR3 is TGCAGTGCTAGAACTACTAGCGGGAGCTACAATGAGCAGTTCTTC. Translated: CSARTTSGSYNEQFF.

This clonotype was recorded many times. The chain carries TRBV7-9 and TRBJ1-6; D is undetermined. The CDR3 runs 14 residues. V shed 5 bases and J shed 7 bases, with 12 bases lying between them. Germline CDR1 is SEHNR and CDR2 is FQNEAQ (reference sequence). CDR3 sequence: CASSETWENSPLHF. CDR3 coding DNA: TGTGCCAGCAGCGAAACATGGGAGAATTCACCCCTCCACTTT.

The CDR3 loop is CSAHPRGRETQYF. The CDR3 DNA reads TGCAGCGCCCACCCGCGGGGACGGGAGACCCAGTACTTC. The chain recombines TRBV29-1 with TRBJ2-5; D is possibly TRBD2 (6 bases). V lost 7 bases and J lost 5, with 17 bases in between. CDR3 length: 13 amino acids. Germline CDR1 reads SQVTM; CDR2 reads ANQGSEA.

This clonotype came up a few times. The V call is TRBV19, the J call TRBJ2-3; tentatively, D is TRBD1 or TRBD2 (5 bases each). The ends were cut back, 7 bases at V and 2 bases at J, with 7 bases in the middle. The CDR3 loop spans 12 amino acids. Germline CDR1 is LNHDA and CDR2 is SQIVND (reference sequence). The CDR3 DNA reads as TGTGCCAGTATGGGGGACACAGATACGCAGTATTTT. Residues: CASMGDTDTQYF.

This sequence joins TRBV29-1 and TRBJ1-1; D might be TRBD1 (6 bases). In germline, CDR1 is SQVTM, CDR2 ANQGSEA. The V end lost 7 bases, the J end lost 8 bases, and 20 bases lay between the germline ends. CDR3 length: 13 residues. The CDR3 here is CSDTIGTLDEAFF. DNA of the CDR3: TGCAGCGACACAATCGGGACACTAGACGAAGCTTTCTTT.

This clonotype was counted ten times or more. This sequence joins TRBV12-3 or TRBV12-4 and TRBJ2-3, with D possibly being TRBD1 (5 bases). V was trimmed by 10 bases and J by 2 bases, leaving 16 bases between them. CDR3 size: 14 residues. CDR3 DNA: TGTGCCACAACTGCAGGGTTGGACACAGATACGCAGTATTTT. It is translated as CATTAGLDTDTQYF.

This clonotype was found a few times. CDR3 loop: CATGGREIYNEQFF. CDR3 coding DNA: TGTGCCACCGGAGGCCGGGAGATCTACAATGAGCAGTTCTTC. The rearrangement links TRBV24-1 to TRBJ2-1; tentatively, D is TRBD2 (6 bases). The V gene lost 9 bases and the J gene lost 3 bases, with 14 bases spanning the gap. This CDR3 is built from 14 residues. Germline lookup yields CDR1 KGHDR and CDR2 SFDVKD.

This chain joins TRBV12-3 or TRBV12-4 and TRBJ2-7, with TRBD2 as a possible D gene (6 bases). The CDR3 has 14 amino acids. Trimming took off 6 bases at V and 3 bases at J, with 15 bases between the two ends. CDR3 amino acids: CASRYGDSFYEQYF. CDR3 coding DNA: TGTGCCAGCAGGTACGGGGACTCGTTCTACGAGCAGTACTTC.

The CDR3 sequence: CASSFSTELGSYNEQFF. CDR3 sequence (DNA): TGTGCCAGCAGCTTTTCGACTGAGTTAGGTTCCTACAATGAGCAGTTCTTC. The chain couples TRBV7-9 to TRBJ2-1; the D is unclear. CDR1 is SEHNR and CDR2 is FQNEAQ in the germline V gene (reference sequence). The ends were cut back, 3 bases at V and 1 base at J, with 16 bases in the middle. The CDR3 loop spans 17 amino acids.